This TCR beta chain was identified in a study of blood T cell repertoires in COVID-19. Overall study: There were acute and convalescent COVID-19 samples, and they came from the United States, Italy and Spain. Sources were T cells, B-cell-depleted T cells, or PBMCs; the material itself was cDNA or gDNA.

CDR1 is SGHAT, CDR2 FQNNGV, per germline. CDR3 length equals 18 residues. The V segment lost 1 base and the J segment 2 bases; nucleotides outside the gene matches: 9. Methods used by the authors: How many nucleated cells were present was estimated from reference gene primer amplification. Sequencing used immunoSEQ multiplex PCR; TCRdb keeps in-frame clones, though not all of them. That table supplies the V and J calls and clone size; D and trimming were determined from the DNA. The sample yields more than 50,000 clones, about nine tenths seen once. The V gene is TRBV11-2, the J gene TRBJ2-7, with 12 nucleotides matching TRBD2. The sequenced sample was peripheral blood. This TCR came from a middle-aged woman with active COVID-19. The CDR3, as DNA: TGTGCCAGCAGCTTAGTAACTAGCGGGGGGACTGGAGCCTACGAGCAGTACTTC. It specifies CASSLVTSGGTGAYEQYF.